This T cell receptor beta chain was recorded in a study of T cells in Graves' hyperthyroidism and ophthalmopathy. Diagnostic decisions used clinical symptoms, serum thyroxine and TRAb, thyroid ultrasound and orbital computed tomography. The V end was cut by 4 bases, the J end by 0 bases, with 13 bases between. CDR1 and CDR2 from the germline V gene are LGHDT and YNNKEL (reference sequence). This CDR3 has 16 residues. Template material for amplifying TCR beta CDR3 regions consisted of RNA transcripts. An initial round of RT-PCR targeting the TCR CDR3 relied on the HTBI primer set. MiXCR, applied by TCRdb to the multiplex PCR reads, yields one record per CDR3 protein. The sample lists 250,000 to 300,000 distinct CDR3 sequences, roughly a fifth occurring once.

The sequencing sample was made of blood. This TCR derives from a man aged 50 to 59 with Graves' ophthalmopathy. J is TRBJ1-3 and V is TRBV3-1; D not resolved. CDR3 residues: CASSPRSSGSGNTIYF. CDR3 nucleotide sequence: TGTGCCAGCAGCCCTCGAAGCTCAGGCTCTGGAAACACCATATATTTT.